This T cell receptor beta chain was identified during a study of blood T cell repertoires in COVID-19. For the study at large: Samples came from the United States, Italy and Spain, spanning acute and convalescent COVID-19.

Trimming stripped 0 bases from V and 5 bases from J, with 10 bases between. The germline V gene encodes CDR1 SGHTA and CDR2 FQGNSA. CDR3 length: 15 residues. In the source study's methods: Scientists estimated how many nucleated cells there were by amplifying reference gene primers. Clones were sequenced by immunoSEQ multiplex PCR, and TCRdb holds only the in-frame ones, with some missing. V and J calls and clone size are as listed in that table; D and trimming were resolved from the DNA. The repertoire holds approximately 100,000 clones, with around 90% as singletons. Sequencing was performed on peripheral blood. The chain carries TRBV7-2 and TRBJ1-4; D remains ambiguous. This TCR came from a human donor in a cohort sampled during active COVID-19. Here the CDR3 DNA reads TGTGCCAGCAGCTTAGCGCAGGCTCCGAATGAAAAACTGTTTTTT. Protein product: CASSLAQAPNEKLFF. Variable domain in full (rest from reference TRBV7-2 and TRBJ1-4): GAGVSQSPSNKVTEKGKDVELRCDPISGHTALYWYRQSLGQGLEFLIYFQGNSAPDKSGLPSDRFSAERTGGSVSTLTIQRTQQEDSAVYLCASSLAQAPNEKLFFGSGTQLSVL.